The 18 T cell receptor beta chains below were found in one sample sequenced in a study of CD8 T cells in Susac syndrome (dated by TCRdb to the late 2010s). Library generation was performed with the immunoSEQ multiplex PCR assay. RNA was extracted using the RNeasy kit, and about 0.45 to 1 ug of the RNA was reverse transcribed with random hexamers. TCRdb passed the public sequencing reads through fastp at Q25 and MiXCR, retaining productive beta sequences. CDR3 protein sequences are deduplicated, and each keeps its most common genes and DNA. In all, the sample holds approximately 190,000 distinct CDR3 sequences, and around 95% of those were seen once. Approximately 0.1% of the sample is in the top ten clones. The sample comprised CD4+ T cells from PBMCs. Every receptor here comes from a human donor with Susac syndrome.

The rearrangement joins TRBV28 to TRBJ2-2; D is unclear. CDR3 length: 12 amino acids. The germline gives CDR1 MDHEN, CDR2 SYDVKM. The V end lost 1 base, the J end lost 5 bases, and 2 bases lay between the germline ends. The CDR3 sequence is CASSLLTGELFF. CDR3 in DNA: TGTGCCAGCAGTTTATTAACCGGGGAGCTGTTTTTT.

The genes are TRBV30 and TRBJ2-7; TRBD2 is a possible D gene (6 bases). CDR1 and CDR2 from the germline V gene are GTSNPN and SVGIG (reference sequence). The CDR3 has 13 amino acids. Trimming shortened V by 2 bases and J by 4 bases, and 12 bases separated the two germline ends. The CDR3 reads CAWSWEAGYEQYF. The CDR3 nucleotides are TGTGCCTGGAGTTGGGAGGCGGGGTACGAGCAGTACTTC.

The rearrangement links TRBV3-1 to TRBJ1-5; D might be TRBD1 (5 bases). The ends were cut back, 1 base at V and 2 bases at J, with 21 bases in the middle. Germline-derived CDR1 and CDR2 are LGHDT and YNNKEL (reference sequence). The CDR3 spans 19 residues. The CDR3 DNA is TGTGCCAGCAGCCAAGGCCCCCCTTCCGTTTTGGGGCGCAATCAGCCCCAGCATTTT. It translates to CASSQGPPSVLGRNQPQHF.

The V gene is TRBV18, the J gene TRBJ2-5, with D perhaps matching TRBD2 (6 bases). V lost 3 bases and J lost 5, with 7 bases in between. Germline loops: CDR1 KGHSH, CDR2 LQKENI. The CDR3 spans 12 residues. Here the CDR3 reads CASSPAGETQYF. The CDR3 bases are TGTGCCAGCTCACCCGCGGGGGAGACCCAGTACTTC.

The sample holds one count of this clonotype. The CDR3 nucleotides are TGTGCCTGGAGCCGTGGGGACAGCGATAATTCACCCCTCCACTTT. Its protein product is CAWSRGDSDNSPLHF. The chain couples TRBV30 to TRBJ1-6, with 7 bases aligning to TRBD1. Germline trimming cut 3 bases from V and 5 bases from J; bases unmatched to any gene: 7. Germline V CDR1 and CDR2: GTSNPN, SVGIG (reference sequence). The length of the CDR3 is 15 residues.

This chain connects TRBV4-3 to TRBJ2-7, with 9 bases identical to TRBD1. The CDR3 is made up of 14 amino acids. V was clipped by 4 bases and J by 5 bases; unmatched bases: 6. Germline lookup yields CDR1 LGHNA and CDR2 YSLEER. The CDR3 loop reads CASSPRTGDHEQYF. CDR3 DNA sequence: TGCGCCAGCAGCCCTAGGACAGGGGACCACGAGCAGTACTTC.

The chain recombines TRBV6-2 or TRBV6-3 with TRBJ2-5; 8 nucleotides align to TRBD2. The junction had 5 bases not matched to a gene; V was cut back by 5 bases and J by 0 bases. Germline V gene lookup returns CDR1 MNHEY and CDR2 SVGEGT. The CDR3 is 15 amino acids. The CDR3 loop is CASSLQRGHQETQYF. The CDR3 nucleotides are TGTGCCAGCAGTCTCCAGCGGGGGCACCAAGAGACCCAGTACTTC.

This chain joins TRBV23-1 and TRBJ1-2; D gene uncertain. TRBV23-1 is an ORF, with its function uncertain. Trimming took off 10 bases at V and 6 bases at J, with 12 bases between the two ends. This CDR3 has 11 amino acids. Here the CDR3 reads CATAIGHGYTF. Here the CDR3 DNA reads TGCGCCACCGCAATTGGCCATGGCTACACCTTC.

V gene TRBV20-1 combines with J gene TRBJ2-7; 14 nucleotides line up with TRBD2. The trim removed 6 bases at V and 1 base at J, leaving 8 bases unmatched. This CDR3 has 16 amino acids. Per the germline V gene, CDR1 is DFQATT and CDR2 is SNEGSKA (reference sequence). As DNA, the CDR3 is TGCAGTGCCGCCTCCGGGACTAGCGGGGGATCCTACGAGCAGTACTTC. Its translation is CSAASGTSGGSYEQYF.

The gene calls are TRBV7-2 and TRBJ2-7; 8 nucleotides line up with TRBD2. Germline V gives CDR1 SGHTA, CDR2 FQGNSA. This CDR3 region has 14 residues. V shed 5 bases, J shed 6 bases, and the junction held 9 bases outside the gene matches. DNA for the CDR3: TGTGCCAGCAGCCTCCCGGGGGGGCCCCGCGAGCAGTACTTC. Amino acid sequence: CASSLPGGPREQYF.

Concerning this clonotype: A junction boundary mismatches the germline segment, possibly from a read error. V is TRBV2 and J is TRBJ2-1; D possibly corresponds to TRBD2 (6 bases). Germline V CDR1 and CDR2: SNHLY, FYNNEI. The CDR3 runs 16 residues. The CDR3 sequence: CASTETGRSSYNEQFF. The CDR3 nucleotides are TGTGCCAGCACTGAAACGGGGAGGAGCTCCTACAATGAGCAGTTCTTC.

J is TRBJ1-2 and V is TRBV20-1; D unresolved. The V and J ends lost 2 bases and 11 bases respectively, with 15 bases between them. CDR1 and CDR2 from the germline V gene are DFQATT and SNEGSKA (reference sequence). The CDR3 has 12 residues. The CDR3 DNA follows: TGCAGTGCTAGAATTGCGGCGTCCGGTTACACCTTC. Protein: CSARIAASGYTF.

The chain uses TRBV9 and TRBJ1-2; unclear D gene. The CDR3 sequence is 14 residues long. From germline, CDR1 is SGDLS and CDR2 YYNGEE. The V gene lost 0 bases and the J gene lost 6 bases, with 12 bases spanning the gap. CDR3 DNA: TGTGCCAGCAGCGTAGTTGGCAGTAGTAATGGCTACACCTTC. This sequence encodes CASSVVGSSNGYTF.

The V and J genes are TRBV27 and TRBJ1-2; D is ambiguous. V lost 0 bases and J 3 bases, leaving 8 bases between the germline ends. The CDR3 runs to 14 residues. CDR1 and CDR2 from the germline V gene are MNHEY and SMNVEV (reference sequence). CDR3 sequence (DNA): TGTGCCAGCAGTTTATCCGGGGAGCACTATGGCTACACCTTC. Residues: CASSLSGEHYGYTF.

V usage is TRBV19 and J usage is TRBJ2-3; D uncertain. V dropped 3 bases and J dropped 3 bases, with 7 bases sitting between them. Germline V lookup: CDR1 LNHDA, CDR2 SQIVND (reference sequence). The CDR3 sequence is 13 residues long. DNA for the CDR3: TGTGCCAGTAGTATCTCGAGGACAGATACGCAGTATTTT. Its translation is CASSISRTDTQYF.

The chain couples TRBV5-1 to TRBJ2-1, with 11 bases that match TRBD2. V lost 5 bases and J lost 7; bases outside the gene matches: 11. This CDR3 region has 16 residues. Germline V gene sequence: CDR1 SGHRS, CDR2 YFSETQ. The CDR3 loop is CASRSSLAGGQNEQFF. The CDR3 DNA reads as TGCGCCAGCAGGTCCTCCCTAGCGGGGGGCCAGAATGAGCAGTTCTTC. Supplemented by reference TRBV5-1 and TRBJ2-1, the full variable domain reads KAGVTQTPRYLIKTRGQQVTLSCSPISGHRSVSWYQQTPGQGLQFLFEYFSETQRNKGNFPGRFSGRQFSNSRSEMNVSTLELGDSALYLCASRSSLAGGQNEQFFGPGTRLTVL.

The rearrangement uses TRBV7-3 and TRBJ1-2; tentative D call: TRBD1 (6 bases). CDR1 and CDR2 (germline): SGHTA, FQGTGA. This CDR3 region has 13 residues. V gave up 5 bases and J gave up 4 bases, with 11 bases separating them. CDR3 in DNA: TGTGCCAGCAGCGAACAGGGAGGCTATGGCTACACCTTC. This codes for CASSEQGGYGYTF.

The chain combines TRBV5-6 with TRBJ2-5, with TRBD1 identical over 8 bases. V lost 0 bases and J lost 4; bases outside the gene matches: 5. There are 15 residues in the CDR3. Germline V gene data show CDR1 as SGHDT and CDR2 as YYEEEE. The CDR3 DNA follows: TGTGCCAGCAGCTTGGTCGGCAGGGGGCGAGAGACCCAGTACTTC. Translating it yields CASSLVGRGRETQYF.